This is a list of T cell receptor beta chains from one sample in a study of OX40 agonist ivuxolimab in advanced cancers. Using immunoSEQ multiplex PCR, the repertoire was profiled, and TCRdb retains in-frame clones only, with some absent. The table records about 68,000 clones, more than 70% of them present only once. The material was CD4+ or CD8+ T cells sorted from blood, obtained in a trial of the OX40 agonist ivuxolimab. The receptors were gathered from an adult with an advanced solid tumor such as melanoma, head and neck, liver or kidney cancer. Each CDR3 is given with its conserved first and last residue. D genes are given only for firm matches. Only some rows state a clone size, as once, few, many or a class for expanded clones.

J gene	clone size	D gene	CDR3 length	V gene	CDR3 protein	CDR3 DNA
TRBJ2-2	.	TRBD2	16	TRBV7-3	CASSLRTSGGAGELFF	TGTGCCAGCAGCCTACGGACTAGCGGGGGTGCCGGGGAGCTGTTTTTT
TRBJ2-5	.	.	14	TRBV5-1	CASSSGPRGETQYF	TGCGCCAGCAGCTCCGGCCCCCGGGGGGAGACCCAGTACTTC
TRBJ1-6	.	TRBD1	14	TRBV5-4	CAAGRGQGDSPLHF	TGTGCCGCGGGTAGGGGACAGGGGGATTCACCCCTCCACTTT
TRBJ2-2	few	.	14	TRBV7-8	CASSLWLLTGELFF	TGTGCCAGCAGCTTATGGCTCCTCACCGGGGAGCTGTTTTTT
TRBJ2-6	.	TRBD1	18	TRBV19	CASSEDRGPFSGANVLTF	TGTGCCAGTAGTGAGGACAGGGGACCATTTTCTGGGGCCAACGTCCTGACTTTC
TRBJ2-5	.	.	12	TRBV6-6	CASNRGYETQYF	TGTGCCAGCAATAGGGGTTACGAGACCCAGTACTTC
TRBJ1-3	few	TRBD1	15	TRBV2	CASRRTQGTGNTIYF	TGTGCCAGCAGGCGAACACAGGGGACTGGAAACACCATATATTTT
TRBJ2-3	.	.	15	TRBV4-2	CASSQPPLAGDTQYF	TGTGCCAGCAGCCAACCTCCCCTAGCCGGAGATACGCAGTATTTT
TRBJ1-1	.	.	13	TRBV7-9	CASSSSELPRAFF	TGTGCCAGCAGCTCGTCAGAATTACCTAGGGCTTTCTTT
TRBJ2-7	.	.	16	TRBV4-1	CASSPFWDRNSYEQYF	TGCGCCAGCAGCCCTTTTTGGGACCGGAACTCCTACGAGCAGTACTTC
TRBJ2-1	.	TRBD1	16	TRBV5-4	CASSLGGQGPHNEQFF	TGTGCCAGCAGCTTGGGAGGACAGGGGCCCCACAATGAGCAGTTCTTC
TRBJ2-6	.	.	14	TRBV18	CASSRGYGANVLTF	TGTGCCAGCTCACGGGGTTATGGGGCCAACGTCCTGACTTTC
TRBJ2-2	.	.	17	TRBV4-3	CASSPKAGDTNTGELFF	TGCGCCAGCAGCCCCAAGGCGGGGGACACGAACACCGGGGAGCTGTTTTTT
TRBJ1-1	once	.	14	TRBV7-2	CASAQGRGNTEAFF	TGTGCCAGCGCTCAGGGTAGGGGGAACACTGAAGCTTTCTTT
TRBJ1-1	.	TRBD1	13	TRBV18	CASSPPGQGEAFF	TGTGCCAGTTCACCGCCCGGACAGGGGGAAGCTTTCTTT
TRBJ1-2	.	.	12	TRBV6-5	CASSYNLGRYTF	TGTGCCAGCAGTTACAATCTCGGTCGCTACACCTTC
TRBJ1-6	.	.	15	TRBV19	CASSVSGLNNSPLHF	TGTGCCAGTAGTGTTTCAGGGCTAAATAATTCACCCCTCCACTTT
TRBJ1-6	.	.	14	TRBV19	CASSSLLLYSPLHF	TGTGCCAGTAGTAGCCTCCTCCTATATTCACCCCTCCACTTT
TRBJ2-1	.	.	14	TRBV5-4	CASRRASSYNEQFF	TGTGCCAGCAGAAGGGCTAGCTCCTACAATGAGCAGTTCTTC
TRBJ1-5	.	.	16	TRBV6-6	CASATLGGYSNQPQHF	TGTGCCAGCGCCACCCTCGGGGGATATAGCAATCAGCCCCAGCATTTT
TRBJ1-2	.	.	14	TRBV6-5	CASSFDLLRGGYTF	TGTGCCAGCAGTTTTGACCTACTAAGGGGTGGCTACACCTTC
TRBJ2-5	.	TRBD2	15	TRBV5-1	CASTLPSGEGETQYF	TGCGCCAGCACCCTACCTAGCGGGGAGGGTGAGACCCAGTACTTC
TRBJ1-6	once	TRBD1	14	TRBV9	CASSPRDREAPLHF	TGTGCCAGCAGCCCCCGGGACAGGGAGGCACCCCTCCACTTT
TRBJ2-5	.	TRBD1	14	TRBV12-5	CASGLGQGGETQYF	TGTGCTAGTGGTTTAGGACAGGGGGGAGAGACCCAGTACTTC
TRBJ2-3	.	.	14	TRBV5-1	CASSLVLETDTQYF	TGCGCCAGCAGCTTGGTATTGGAGACAGATACGCAGTATTTT
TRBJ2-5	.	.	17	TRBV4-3	CASSPMIGQGGQETQYF	TGCGCCAGCAGTCCAATGATAGGGCAGGGGGGTCAAGAGACCCAGTACTTC
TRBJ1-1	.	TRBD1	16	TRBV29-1	CSVPSLYRGENTEAFF	TGCAGCGTTCCATCCCTCTACAGGGGGGAGAACACTGAAGCTTTCTTT
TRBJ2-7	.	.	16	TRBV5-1	CASSLALGRRGLEQYF	TGCGCCAGCAGCTTGGCCCTCGGCCGGCGGGGGCTCGAGCAGTACTTC
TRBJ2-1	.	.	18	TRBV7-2	CASSGLEVAGASYNEQFF	TGTGCCAGCAGCGGATTAGAGGTGGCGGGGGCCTCCTACAATGAGCAGTTCTTC
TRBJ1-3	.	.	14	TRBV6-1	CASSGGAGRNTIYF	TGTGCCAGCAGTGGAGGGGCTGGGAGAAACACCATATATTTT
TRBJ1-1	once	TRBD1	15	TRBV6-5	CASSRDREGITEAFF	TGTGCCAGCAGCCGGGACAGGGAGGGGATCACTGAAGCTTTCTTT
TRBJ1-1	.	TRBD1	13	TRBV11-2	CASSPRQGREAFF	TGTGCCAGCAGCCCCCGACAGGGCCGTGAAGCTTTCTTT
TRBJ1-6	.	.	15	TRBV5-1	CASSSMDATSSPLHF	TGCGCCAGCAGCTCGATGGACGCTACGTCATCCCCCCTCCACTTT
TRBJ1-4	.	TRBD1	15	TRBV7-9	CASNGQGATDEKLFF	TGTGCCAGTAACGGCCAGGGGGCGACTGATGAAAAACTGTTTTTT
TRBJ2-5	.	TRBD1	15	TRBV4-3	CASSARTGGRETQYF	TGCGCCAGCAGCGCTCGGACAGGGGGGCGGGAGACCCAGTACTTC
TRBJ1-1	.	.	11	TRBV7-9	CASSSLNEAFF	TGTGCCAGCAGCTCATTAAATGAAGCTTTCTTT
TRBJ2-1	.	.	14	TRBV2	CASSIQGAGNEQFF	TGTGCCAGCAGTATACAGGGCGCTGGGAATGAGCAGTTCTTC
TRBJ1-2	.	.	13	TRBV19	CASSMNRESGYTF	TGTGCCAGTAGTATGAATCGGGAAAGTGGCTACACCTTC
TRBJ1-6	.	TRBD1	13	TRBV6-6	CASRPGGNSPLHF	TGTGCCAGCAGGCCAGGGGGTAATTCACCCCTCCACTTT
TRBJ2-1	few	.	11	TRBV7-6	CASSSGVEQFF	TGTGCCAGCAGCTCAGGGGTTGAGCAGTTCTTC
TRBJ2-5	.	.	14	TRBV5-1	CASSLVTSQETQYF	TGCGCCAGCAGCTTGGTCACTAGTCAAGAGACCCAGTACTTC
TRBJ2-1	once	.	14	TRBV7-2	CASSLLGTYNEQFF	TGTGCCAGCAGCTTGCTAGGGACGTACAATGAGCAGTTCTTC
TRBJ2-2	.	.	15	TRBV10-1	CASSDEGGNTGELFF	TGCGCCAGCAGTGACGAAGGGGGTAACACCGGGGAGCTGTTTTTT
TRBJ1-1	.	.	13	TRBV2	CASRRTGNTEAFF	TGTGCCAGCAGACGAACAGGGAACACTGAAGCTTTCTTT
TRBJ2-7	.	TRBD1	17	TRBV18	CASSPPVSDRGPYEQYF	TGTGCCAGCTCACCACCGGTTTCGGACAGGGGGCCTTACGAGCAGTACTTC
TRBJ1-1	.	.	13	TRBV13	CASSGRLGTEAFF	TGTGCCAGCAGTGGACGGTTGGGCACTGAAGCTTTCTTT
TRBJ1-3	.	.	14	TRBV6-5	CASRSGGSGNTIYF	TGTGCCAGCAGGTCCGGGGGAAGTGGAAACACCATATATTTT
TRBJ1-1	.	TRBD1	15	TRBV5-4	CASSRPDRGKTEAFF	TGTGCCAGCAGCCGACCGGACAGGGGGAAAACTGAAGCTTTCTTT
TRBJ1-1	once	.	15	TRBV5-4	CASSLERGLNTEAFF	TGTGCCAGCAGCTTAGAACGGGGATTGAACACTGAAGCTTTCTTT
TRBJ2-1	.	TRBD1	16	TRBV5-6	CASSSYPGQGYNEQFF	TGTGCCAGCAGTTCTTATCCGGGACAGGGCTACAATGAGCAGTTCTTC
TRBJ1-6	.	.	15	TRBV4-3	CASSQDSRFNSPLHF	TGCGCCAGCAGCCAAGATAGCCGGTTTAATTCACCCCTCCACTTT
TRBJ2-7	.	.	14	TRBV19	CASSIVGRAYEQYF	TGTGCCAGTAGTATCGTCGGCAGGGCCTACGAGCAGTACTTC
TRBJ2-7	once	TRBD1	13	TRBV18	CASSPLDRGSQYF	TGTGCCAGCTCACCACTGGACAGGGGATCGCAGTACTTC
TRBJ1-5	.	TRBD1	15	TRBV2	CASSETSGTGHIQHF	TGTGCCAGCAGCGAGACCTCCGGGACAGGCCACATCCAGCATTTT
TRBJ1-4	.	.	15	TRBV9	CASSGTPNIGEKLFF	TGTGCCAGCAGTGGGACACCAAATATTGGTGAAAAACTGTTTTTT
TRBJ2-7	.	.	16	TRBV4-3	CASSQAGHEGSYEQYF	TGCGCCAGCAGCCAAGCGGGTCACGAGGGCTCTTACGAGCAGTACTTC
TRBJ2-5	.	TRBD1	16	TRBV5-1	CASNPLGTGAQETQYF	TGCGCCAGCAACCCACTTGGGACAGGGGCGCAAGAGACCCAGTACTTC
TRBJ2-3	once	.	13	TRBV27	CASSDYRVETQYF	TGTGCCAGCAGCGACTACAGGGTGGAGACGCAGTATTTT
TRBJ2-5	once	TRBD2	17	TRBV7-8	CASSLTVAGSHGGTQYF	TGTGCCAGCAGCTTGACGGTAGCGGGGTCCCATGGGGGGACCCAGTACTTC
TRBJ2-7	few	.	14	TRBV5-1	CASSLLQVGYEQYF	TGCGCCAGCAGCTTGTTACAGGTCGGGTACGAGCAGTACTTC